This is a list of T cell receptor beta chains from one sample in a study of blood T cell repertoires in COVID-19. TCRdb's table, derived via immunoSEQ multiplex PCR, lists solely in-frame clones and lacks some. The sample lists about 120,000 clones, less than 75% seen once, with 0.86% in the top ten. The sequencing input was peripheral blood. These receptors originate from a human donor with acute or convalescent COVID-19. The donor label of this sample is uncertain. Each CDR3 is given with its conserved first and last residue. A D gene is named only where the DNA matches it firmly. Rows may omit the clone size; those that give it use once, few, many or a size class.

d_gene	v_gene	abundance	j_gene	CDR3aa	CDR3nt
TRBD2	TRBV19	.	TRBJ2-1	CASSIRRGGIRNEQFF	TGTGCCAGTAGTATACGGCGGGGGGGCATTCGAAATGAGCAGTTCTTC
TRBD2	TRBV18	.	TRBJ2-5	CASSPSGGGTDETQYF	TGTGCCAGCTCACCCAGCGGGGGAGGGACGGACGAGACCCAGTACTTC
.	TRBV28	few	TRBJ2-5	CASSTRWGEETQYF	TGTGCCAGCAGTACCCGATGGGGGGAAGAGACCCAGTACTTC
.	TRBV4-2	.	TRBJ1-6	CASSLRGGGPFNSPLHF	TGTGCCAGCAGCCTCAGAGGAGGAGGGCCCTTCAATTCACCCCTCCACTTT
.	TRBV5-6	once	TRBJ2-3	CASSLGPGQVADTQYF	TGTGCCAGCAGCTTGGGTCCGGGACAAGTAGCAGATACGCAGTATTTT
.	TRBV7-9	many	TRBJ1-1	CASSFGGARTEAFF	TGTGCCAGCAGCTTTGGAGGGGCGCGCACTGAAGCTTTCTTT
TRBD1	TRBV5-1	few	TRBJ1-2	CASSIATGGVSGYTF	TGCGCCAGCAGCATCGCGACAGGGGGTGTCAGTGGCTACACCTTC
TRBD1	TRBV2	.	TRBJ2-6	CASRGDRVIMAGANVLTF	TGTGCCAGCAGGGGGGACAGGGTAATAATGGCTGGGGCCAACGTCCTGACTTTC
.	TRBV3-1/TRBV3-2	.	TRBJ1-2	CASSQDLAPQEKYGYTF	TGTGCCAGCAGCCAAGACTTAGCCCCACAGGAGAAATATGGCTACACCTTC
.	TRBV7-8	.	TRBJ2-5	CASSFSLGGSGRQYF	TGTGCCAGCAGCTTTAGTCTAGGGGGTTCCGGGCGCCAGTACTTC
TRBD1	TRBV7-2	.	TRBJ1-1	CASSFSQGGTEAFF	TGTGCCAGCAGCTTCTCTCAGGGGGGCACTGAAGCTTTCTTT
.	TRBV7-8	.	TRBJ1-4	CASSLARGEKLFF	TGTGCCAGCAGCTTAGCGAGGGGGGAAAAACTGTTTTTT
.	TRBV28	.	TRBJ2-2	CASSFYPRDTGELFF	TGTGCCAGCAGTTTTTACCCGAGGGACACCGGGGAGCTGTTTTTT
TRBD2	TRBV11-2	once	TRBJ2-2	CASSLTSGGDGGELFF	TGTGCCAGCAGCTTAACTAGCGGGGGTGATGGCGGGGAGCTGTTTTTT
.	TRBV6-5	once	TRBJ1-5	CASGTWGEGNQPQHF	TGTGCCAGCGGAACATGGGGGGAAGGAAACCAGCCCCAGCATTTT
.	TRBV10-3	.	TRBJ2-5	CAISELLAKETQYF	TGTGCCATCAGTGAGTTACTAGCTAAGGAGACCCAGTACTTC
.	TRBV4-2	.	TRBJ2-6	CASSWGDRPSGANVLTF	TGTGCCAGCAGCTGGGGGGACAGACCCTCTGGGGCCAACGTCCTGACTTTC
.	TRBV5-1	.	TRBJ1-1	CANPHDLNTEAFF	TGCGCCAACCCCCACGACTTAAACACTGAAGCTTTCTTT
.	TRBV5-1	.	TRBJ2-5	CASSVTGAKETQYF	TGCGCCAGCAGCGTAACTGGGGCAAAAGAGACCCAGTACTTC
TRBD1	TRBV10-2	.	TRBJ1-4	CASTGQLNEKLFF	TGCGCCAGTACGGGACAGCTTAATGAAAAACTGTTTTTT
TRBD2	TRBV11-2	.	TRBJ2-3	CASSHQRGVDTQYF	TGTGCCAGCAGCCATCAGCGGGGGGTAGATACGCAGTATTTT
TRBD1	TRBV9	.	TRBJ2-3	CASSPRQGAGDTQYF	TGTGCCAGCAGCCCCCGACAGGGGGCGGGAGATACGCAGTATTTT
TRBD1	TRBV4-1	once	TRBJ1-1	CASSPRQGRGNTEAFF	TGCGCCAGCAGCCCCAGACAGGGGAGAGGGAACACTGAAGCTTTCTTT
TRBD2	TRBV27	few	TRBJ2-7	CASSPLAGGSYEQYF	TGTGCCAGCAGTCCCCTAGCGGGGGGCTCCTACGAGCAGTACTTC
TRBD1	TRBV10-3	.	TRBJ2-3	CAISDGQGRTDTQYF	TGTGCCATCAGTGATGGACAGGGAAGGACAGATACGCAGTATTTT